This T cell receptor beta chain appears in the sequencing data of a study of CD8+CD57+ T cells in acquired aplastic anemia (dated by TCRdb to the late 2010s). Notes on the research overall: DNA extracted from sorted CD4+ and CD8+ cells had a mean of roughly 3 ug, with a range of roughly 0.18 to 27.4 ug. A CD8+CD57+ expansion meant a frequency higher than the mean frequency seen in healthy subjects. What the study reported, not specific to this receptor: Around 30 CD8+ CDR3 sequences were shared between patients and controls but appeared highly expressed in patients and within their immunodominant clones. No significant difference in CD8+ Simpson's diversity was found between patients and healthy controls (P=0.060).

A distance of 15 bases separates the germline ends of V and J, which lose 8 bases and 3 bases respectively. From the cysteine through the phenylalanine, the CDR3 covers 14 amino acids. Only the CDR3 DNA is retained, 42 bases long and in frame from the first base. CDR1 and CDR2 are read off the germline V gene as KGHDR and SFDVKD. Notes on this clonotype: The specificity of this receptor is unknown. Base-call qualities are not available, and no considerably larger clone is one nucleotide away.

Genomic DNA was used as template for profiling of TCR beta VDJ combinations and CDR3 sequences. TCR repertoire sequencing was run on an Illumina HiSeq 2000. From the authors' description of their analysis: Repertoire assessment relied on Simpson's diversity index, CDR3 size and DJ length profiles, and TRBV/TRBJ rearrangement plots. Whichever DNA sequence was most abundant in the deep sequencing data was defined as the immunodominant clone. CDR3 amino acid sequences were screened for sharing across subjects and compared with published repertoires and the VDJdb database. TCRdb reworked the public reads: Q25 trimming with fastp, MiXCR clone assembly, productive beta chains retained. Rows are unified per CDR3 protein, each entry keeping the most common DNA and genes. For this entry, the V and J calls and clone size follow TCRdb and not the study's own pipeline. Recorded for this sample are just over 450,000 distinct CDR3 sequences; less than 35% of them occurred a single time. In total, the top ten clones hold around 0.82% of the sample.

Flow cytometry had shown CD8+CD57+ cell expansion in the patients selected for sequencing. Severe acquired aplastic anemia was diagnosed in all patients according to International Study of Aplastic Anemia and Agranulocytosis and Camitta criteria. At the time blood was sampled, none of the patients had received any therapy. In the study, sorted CD4+ and CD8+ blood T cells from patients with severe aplastic anemia and from healthy subjects underwent deep sequencing of TCR repertoires. Patients were enrolled under clinicaltrials.gov protocols 00001620, 01623167, 00001397, 00071045, 00081523 and 00961064 in the USA. Ficoll-Paque density gradient centrifugation was used to isolate peripheral blood mononuclear cells. Before DNA was extracted, CD4+ and CD8+ T cells were sorted using either FACS or magnetic beads.

The sequenced sample consisted of sorted CD4+, CD8+, or CD8+CD57+ T cells (not recorded which) from PBMCs. This TCR was recovered from a human donor with aplastic anemia. The chain is assembled from TRBV24-1 and TRBJ1-2; D gene: possibly TRBD1, on 6 matching bases. The DNA sequence follows: TGTGCCACCACCAGCAGTACAGGGTACTATGGCTACACCTTC. This codes for CATTSSTGYYGYTF.